The 4 T cell receptor beta chains below all came from one sample that was sequenced in a study of T cell clonotyping in hematopoietic cell transplantation. Time point reported: recipient sample about 28 days before transplant, after cytoreduction. This table comes from immunoSEQ multiplex PCR, and its TCRdb copy is limited to in-frame clones, with some not included. The profile shows 65,000 to 80,000 clones, approximately 95% of them singletons. The sequences come from peripheral blood mononuclear cells, collected before stem cell transplant. The source of these receptors is a woman aged 45 to 65 with acute myeloid leukemia. Some clones in this sample may be carry-over from other donors' samples.

The chain is built from TRBV2 and TRBJ2-2; D possibly uses TRBD1 or TRBD2 (6 bases each). The germline V gene has CDR1 SNHLY and CDR2 FYNNEI. CDR3 size: 15 residues. Trimming cost V 2 bases and J 2 bases, with 9 bases left between them. CDR3 residues: CASSERGLNTGELFF. The CDR3, as DNA: TGTGCCAGCAGTGAACGGGGGCTTAACACCGGGGAGCTGTTTTTT.

In this sample, this clone turned up a few times. The rearrangement uses TRBV2 and TRBJ1-5, with TRBD1 matching over 8 bases. The V gene end was trimmed by 4 bases and the J gene end by 0 bases; junction bases not matched to a gene: 11. The germline CDR1 and CDR2 sequences are SNHLY and FYNNEI. This CDR3 contains 18 residues. In DNA, the CDR3 is TGTGCCAGCAGTGGGAAACGGGACAGGAGTTATAGCAATCAGCCCCAGCATTTT. Translated, it gives CASSGKRDRSYSNQPQHF.

The J gene is TRBJ1-6, the V gene TRBV27; D uncertain. Germline loops: CDR1 MNHEY, CDR2 SMNVEV (reference sequence). CDR3 length: 15 amino acids. V was trimmed by 4 bases and J by 8 bases, leaving 15 bases between them. The CDR3 coding sequence is TGTGCCAGCAGTTCCGACGGAGGATATTATTCACCCCTCCACTTT. It is translated as CASSSDGGYYSPLHF.

The CDR3 DNA follows: TGTGCCAGCAGCTTAGGCGACGGGGTTAGCAATCAGCCCCAGCATTTT. Residues: CASSLGDGVSNQPQHF. The J gene is TRBJ1-5, the V gene TRBV7-9; D gene ambiguous. The germline V gene encodes CDR1 SEHNR and CDR2 FQNEAQ (reference sequence). V was trimmed by 1 base and J by 0 bases, leaving 10 bases between them. The CDR3 loop spans 16 amino acids.